Each of the 6 T cell receptor beta chains below was sequenced from the same sample in a study of esophageal squamous cell carcinoma under preoperative chemotherapy. MiXCR was run by TCRdb on the PCR reads, yielding one entry per CDR3 protein. This sample has more than 15,000 distinct CDR3 sequences, with around 47% found just once. Time point described: before preoperative PTX-NDP chemotherapy. Sampling took place from a patient given preoperative chemotherapy. The receptors originated from a human donor with esophageal squamous cell carcinoma. The donor label of this sample is uncertain.

The chain uses TRBV7-2 and TRBJ2-1, with D possibly called TRBD1 or TRBD2 (5 bases each). The CDR3 length is 13 residues. Trimming pared 2 bases from V and 10 bases from J, leaving 12 bases between. The germline V gene has CDR1 SGHTA and CDR2 FQGNSA. The CDR3: CASSLRDGYEQFF. For the CDR3, the DNA is TGTGCCAGCAGCTTAAGGGACGGCTACGAGCAGTTCTTC.

The rearrangement joins TRBV7-8 to TRBJ2-4; TRBD2 might be the D (6 bases). V was clipped by 1 base and J by 0 bases, with 10 bases between them. In germline, CDR1 is SGHVS, CDR2 FQNEAQ. This CDR3 has 16 amino acids. In nucleotides, the CDR3 is TGTGCCAGCAGCTTAGGGTTGGGGGGAGCCAAAAACATTCAGTACTTC. Translating gives CASSLGLGGAKNIQYF.

The chain joins TRBV12-3 or TRBV12-4 to TRBJ2-1; D may be TRBD2 (5 bases). The CDR3 has 15 amino acids. Trimming stripped 1 base from V and 8 bases from J, with 15 bases between. CDR3 loop: CASSLGTGGGDEQFF. CDR3 coding DNA: TGTGCCAGCAGTTTAGGCACTGGAGGAGGCGATGAGCAGTTCTTC.

This clonotype was seen more than once but under ten times. This chain's CDR3 is CASGFSGRKNEQFF. The CDR3 region has the DNA TGTGCTAGTGGTTTCAGCGGGAGGAAGAATGAGCAGTTCTTC. The chain combines TRBV12-5 with TRBJ2-1; 9 bases are shared with TRBD2. The trim removed 3 bases at V and 7 bases at J, leaving 4 bases unmatched. Germline V gene data show CDR1 as LGHNT and CDR2 as FRNRAP. The CDR3 length is 14 residues.

This clonotype was seen a handful of times. The gene calls are TRBV6-1 and TRBJ2-7, with TRBD2 matching over 7 bases. The V and J ends lost 5 bases and 0 bases, in that order; junction bases with no gene match: 7. Germline loops: CDR1 MNHNS, CDR2 SASEGT. This CDR3 region has 15 residues. The CDR3 reads CASSRRASGSYEQYF. CDR3 sequence (DNA): TGTGCCAGCAGTCGCCGGGCTAGCGGCTCCTACGAGCAGTACTTC.

V gene TRBV7-9 combines with J gene TRBJ2-5; D unclear. The J call may be mistaken, given a closer DNA end match to TRBJ2-1. The CDR3 consists of 12 residues. Germline CDR1 SEHNR, CDR2 FQNEAQ (reference sequence). CDR3 amino acids: CASSLAGPLQFF. In nucleotides, the CDR3 is TGTGCCAGCAGCTTAGCCGGGCCACTACAGTTCTTC.